This T cell receptor beta chain was sequenced for a study of human T cells and chemical hapten exposure. Looking at the study overall: Across samples, TCR yields varied, mostly owing to small differences in pooled library volumes.

Individual cDNA molecules had unique molecular identifiers attached to them by the library. In the original analysis: Samples held a median of around 100,000 TCRs, range about 23,224–700,000. Using its own MiXCR run on the reads, TCRdb lists one record per CDR3 protein. The V and J calls come from TCRdb's annotation, not from the publication. The table has around 120,000 distinct CDR3 sequences, over 7.5% seen once; the top ten hold roughly 1.5%. V shed 5 bases and J shed 6 bases, with 14 bases lying between them. Germline loops: CDR1 SQVTM, CDR2 ANQGSEA. CDR3 length: 12 amino acids. Unfractionated whole blood yielded the extracted total RNA. This clonotype appeared many times. Its specificity is not known. General study results and limits: DPC sensitization did not alter TCRs above 1 in 1000 frequency.

Sequencing was carried out using whole blood. This TCR derives from a human donor in good health. Some clones in this sample may be carry-over from other donors' samples. V usage is TRBV29-1 and J usage is TRBJ2-7; D unclear. CDR3 sequence reads: CSVRDREAEQYF. The CDR3 DNA follows: TGCAGCGTTAGGGATCGAGAGGCCGAGCAGTACTTC.